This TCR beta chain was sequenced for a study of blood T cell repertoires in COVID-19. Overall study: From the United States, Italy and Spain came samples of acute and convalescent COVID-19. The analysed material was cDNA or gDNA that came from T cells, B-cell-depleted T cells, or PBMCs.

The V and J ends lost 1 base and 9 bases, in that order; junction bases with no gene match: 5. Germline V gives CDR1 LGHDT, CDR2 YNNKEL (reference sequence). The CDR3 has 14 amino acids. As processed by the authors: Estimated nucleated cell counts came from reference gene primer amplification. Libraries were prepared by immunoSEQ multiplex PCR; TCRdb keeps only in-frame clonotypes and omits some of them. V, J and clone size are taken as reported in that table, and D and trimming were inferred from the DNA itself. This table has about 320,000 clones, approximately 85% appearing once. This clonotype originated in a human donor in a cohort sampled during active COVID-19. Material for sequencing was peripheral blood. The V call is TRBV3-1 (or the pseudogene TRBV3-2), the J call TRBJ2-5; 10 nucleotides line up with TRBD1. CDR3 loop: CASSQVRQGAAQYF. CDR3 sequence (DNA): TGTGCCAGCAGCCAAGTAAGACAGGGGGCGGCCCAGTACTTC.